This T cell receptor beta chain was sequenced in a study of T cell changes during pregnancy in multiple sclerosis. The CDR3 runs 15 residues. The germline V gene has CDR1 LNHDA and CDR2 SQIVND (reference sequence). V was pared by 5 bases and J by 0 bases, with 3 bases of the junction left unmatched. TCRdb's copy holds only in-frame clones and misses some; the assay was immunoSEQ multiplex PCR. The sample lists fewer than 65,000 clones, about 91% occurring once. The chain links TRBV19 to TRBJ2-2; 7 bases align to TRBD1. The sequenced sample was CD4+ T cells from peripheral blood mononuclear cells, obtained in the first trimester of pregnancy. This sequence originates from a female donor with multiple sclerosis, enrolled in a pregnancy study. The CDR3 region has the DNA TGTGCCAGTAGTCGGGGACAGTCGAACACCGGGGAGCTGTTTTTT. Its protein product is CASSRGQSNTGELFF.